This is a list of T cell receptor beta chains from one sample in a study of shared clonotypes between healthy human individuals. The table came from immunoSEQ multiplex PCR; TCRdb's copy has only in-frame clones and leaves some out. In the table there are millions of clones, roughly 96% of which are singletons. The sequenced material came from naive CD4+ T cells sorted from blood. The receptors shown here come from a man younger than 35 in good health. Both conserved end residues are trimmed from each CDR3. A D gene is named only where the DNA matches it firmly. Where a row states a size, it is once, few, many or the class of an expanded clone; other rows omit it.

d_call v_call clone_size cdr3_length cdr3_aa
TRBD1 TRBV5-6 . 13 ASSPATGGFTEAF
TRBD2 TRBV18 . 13 ASSPSGGSSYEQY
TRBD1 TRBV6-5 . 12 ASTFSGGGNEQF
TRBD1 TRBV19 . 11 ASQGGFYTEAF
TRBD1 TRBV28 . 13 ASSRVDRVGYEQY
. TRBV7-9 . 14 ASSLAGDIGKSPLH
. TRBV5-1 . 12 ASSLDGGNQPQH
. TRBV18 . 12 ASSPSPGYNEQF
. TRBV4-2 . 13 ASSQERGTYNEQF
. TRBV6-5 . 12 ASRSRGEWSEQY
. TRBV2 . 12 ASSYGGVGEKLF
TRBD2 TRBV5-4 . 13 ASSLAKRGGNEQF
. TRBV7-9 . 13 ASSLGGAGTGELF
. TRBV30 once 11 AWAGEGGQPQH
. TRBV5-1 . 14 ASSRNLAGKQETQY
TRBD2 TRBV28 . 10 ASSSGGGEQY
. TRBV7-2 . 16 ASSFGMGGAKRGDTIY
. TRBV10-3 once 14 AISESSRVRIPEQY
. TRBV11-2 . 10 ASSPRSYEQF
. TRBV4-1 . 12 ASSKPSGTDTQY
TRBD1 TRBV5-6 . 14 ASSLLDRGGFDGYT
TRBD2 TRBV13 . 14 ASSSWTSGTYNEQF
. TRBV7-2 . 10 ASSLKSYEQY
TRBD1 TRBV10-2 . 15 ASSPNPGQEGSYGYT
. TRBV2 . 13 ASSPPRQGTDTQY
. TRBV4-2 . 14 ASSQDEAGTNSPLH
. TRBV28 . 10 ASSLGRYEQY
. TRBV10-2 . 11 ASSEDWRSPLH
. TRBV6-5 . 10 ASNEAGDTQY
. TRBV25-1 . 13 ASSESRANTGELF
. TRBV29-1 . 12 SVDIGGQGETQY
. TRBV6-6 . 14 ASRPHWGPAGYEQY
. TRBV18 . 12 ASSPDLNTGELF
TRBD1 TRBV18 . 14 ASSPPGNRGQETQY
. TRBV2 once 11 ASSEAGRETQY
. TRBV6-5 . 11 ASRRTPQETQY
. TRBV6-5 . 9 ASGTSDTQY
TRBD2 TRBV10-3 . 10 AITRGGGEQF
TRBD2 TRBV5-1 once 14 ASSLAPAGGQETQY
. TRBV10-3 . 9 ATQDLDEQY
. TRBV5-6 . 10 ASSFGEETQY
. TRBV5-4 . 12 ASSTSGSSYEQY
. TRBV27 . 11 ASSFRRNTEAF
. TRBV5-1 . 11 ASSSNLNTEAF
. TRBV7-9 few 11 ASSLSGNQPQH
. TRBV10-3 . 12 AISEGGLSKVAY
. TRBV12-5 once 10 ASGLVRETQY
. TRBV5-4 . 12 ASSLDRYQETQY
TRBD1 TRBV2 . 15 ASSRTGGRSRYNEQF